This T cell receptor (beta chain) comes out of a study of T cell responses to AZD1222 COVID-19 vaccine. Study-wide results and caveats: Clonal diversity was possibly underestimated; the donors were predominantly white British and more often female. Spike-specific TCR breadth and depth both grew after two AZD1222 doses.

The protocol was immunoSEQ multiplex PCR, while the TCRdb copy is restricted to in-frame clones and leaves out a portion. In the table there are 90,000 to 120,000 clones, around 90% of which are singletons. V was cut by 4 bases and J by 5 bases, with 14 bases left in between. The length of the CDR3 is 15 residues. From germline, CDR1 is SGHTA and CDR2 FQGNSA. To note about this clone: Its antigen is unknown.

This specimen consisted of peripheral blood, obtained on day 0 of AZD1222 vaccination. The rearrangement joins TRBV7-2 to TRBJ1-4, with TRBD1 as a possible D gene (5 bases). The clonotype was recovered from an adult in good health. CDR3 DNA: TGTGCCAGCAGCTCCCGAAGGGGAGAAAATGAAAAACTGTTTTTT. Protein sequence: CASSSRRGENEKLFF.